This TCR beta chain was sequenced for a study of shared clonotypes between healthy human individuals (dated by TCRdb to the early 2020s). Regarding the complete study: The cohort comprised a couple of women and three men aged 18 to 49 years. For each donor, CD4 naive and CD4 memory were each given three plates, CD8 naive was given two plates, and CD8 memory was given one plate. The study deeply sequenced blood TCR repertoires of about 5 healthy adults to estimate repertoire size and the extent of clonotype sharing between individuals. Libraries were prepared and TCR repertoires were sequenced by different laboratories using diverse techniques, in order to increase sequencing depth and limit assay-specific biases. Per donor, leukapheresis produced somewhere between about 0.85 and 9.5 billion PBMCs.

Summary of the overall study and its limitations: Naive subsets generally had larger estimated clonotype richness than memory subsets did. Clonotypes shared by all four sorted-subset donors showed higher generation probabilities than non-shared clonotypes. The genetic and exposure-history diversity represented was limited by the small number of donors. Only blood was sampled, and tissue TCR repertoires likely differ from those in blood. About 4.5% of naive CD4, around 4% of naive CD8, approximately 2% of memory CD4, and more than 0.35% of memory CD8 clonotypes were shared across several donors. Even with the large sequencing depth, rarefaction of the sorted-subset datasets indicated that sequencing was incomplete. Based on pairwise subsampling, the degree of clonotype sharing among donors was expected to be affected by sequencing depth.

Using the deep immunoSEQ assay, multiplex PCR amplified TCR CDR3 regions from genomic DNA. Extracted genomic DNA from each cell subset was spread evenly across all wells of several immunoSEQ 96-well plates, with each plate serving as a replicate. For sorted subsets, about 200 ng genomic DNA, equal to tens of thousands of T cell genomes, was loaded into each replicate PCR. The purified libraries were quantified using a Qubit 3.0 fluorometer, sized with a Bioanalyzer 2100, and then quantified again using the KAPA Library Quantification kit. A separate single-read 150-cycle Illumina NextSeq 550 flow cell was used to sequence each immunoSEQ 96-well plate. On the authors' methods: Because only junctional sequences without quality scores were contained in the immunoSEQ output, filtering matching that applied to full-length reads could not be performed. To assign V/J genes and CDR3, sequences were annotated using PyIR, a Python wrapper for IgBLAST v1.9, with IMGT germline references. Reads with weak V/J assignments (E-value above 1e-6), missing CDR3, stop codons, out-of-frame junctions, or ambiguous translated residues were removed. A V3J clonotype was defined by an identical inferred V gene, J gene, and CDR3 amino acid sequence. Percentage overlap between repertoires was computed as shared unique clonotypes divided by the size of the smaller repertoire. RTK rarefaction, the Chao1 estimator, and Recon v2.1 estimates of unobserved clonotypes were used to assess repertoire richness. Generation probabilities for all TCRbeta clonotypes obtained by the gDNA method from a handful of donors were computed using OLGA. The table comes from immuneACCESS by way of TCRdb, which keeps in-frame sequences with V and J called. Part of the clones is missing from these tables; in studies checked, under half for an unresolved V gene and the rest for unknown reasons. V and J calls and clone size are given by that table; D and trimming were obtained from the DNA. This sample is represented by around 340,000 clones; around four fifths of them were singletons. The ten biggest clones cover 8% to 13% of the sample.

The donors were healthy, HIV-negative adults who had no recently reported acute infections or vaccinations. Every donor was a Caucasian adult residing in Nashville, Tennessee, USA. CD4+ T cells were enriched by magnetic negative selection; naive cells were then positively selected on CD45RA, and the negative fraction formed the memory subset. After blood collection by leukapheresis, PBMCs were isolated using Ficoll-Histopaque density gradient centrifugation and then cryopreserved in the vapor phase of liquid nitrogen. Analytical flow cytometry was used to check the purity and quantity of every magnetically sorted T cell population. Each sorted fraction had its genomic DNA isolated and then quantified by UV absorbance on a Nanodrop 2000c. Many counts were recorded for this clone. The antigen it recognizes is unknown. The input lacks base qualities; no much larger clone sits a single base away. This sequence originates from a man aged 25-45 years in good health. Sequenced material: memory CD4+ T cells sorted from blood. In the paper's terms, the cell subset or site label means: CD45RA-negative fraction.

The nucleotide sequence is TGCGCCAGCAGCCCAACAGGGTATGATCAGCCCCAGCATTTT. Translated, it reads CASSPTGYDQPQHF. The V gene is TRBV5-1 and the J gene is TRBJ1-5; matching of 6 bases hints at TRBD1 as the D gene. The CDR3 holds 14 amino acids from the cysteine to the phenylalanine. Only CDR3 DNA remains: 42 bases, in frame from the first base. The germline V gene sets CDR1 to SGHRS and CDR2 to YFSETQ. V is clipped by 4 bases and J by 5 bases, and the sequence between their germline boundaries is 13 bases long.